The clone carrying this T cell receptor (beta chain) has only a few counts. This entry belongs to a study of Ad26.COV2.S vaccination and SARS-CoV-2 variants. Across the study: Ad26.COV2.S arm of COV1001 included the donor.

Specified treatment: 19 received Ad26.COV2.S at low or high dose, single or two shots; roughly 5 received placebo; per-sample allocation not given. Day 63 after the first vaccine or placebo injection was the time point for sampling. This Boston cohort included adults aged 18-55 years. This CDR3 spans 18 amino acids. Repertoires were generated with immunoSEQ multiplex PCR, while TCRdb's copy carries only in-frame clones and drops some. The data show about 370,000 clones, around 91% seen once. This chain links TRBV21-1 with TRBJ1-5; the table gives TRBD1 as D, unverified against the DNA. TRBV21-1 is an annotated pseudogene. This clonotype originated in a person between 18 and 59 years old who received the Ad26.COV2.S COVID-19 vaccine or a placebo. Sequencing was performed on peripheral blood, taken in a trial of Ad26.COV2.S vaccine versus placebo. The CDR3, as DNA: TGTGCCAGCAGCAAAGCGGACAGAAGGACCGCGAGCAATCAGCCCCAGCATTTT. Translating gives CASSKADRRTASNQPQHF.